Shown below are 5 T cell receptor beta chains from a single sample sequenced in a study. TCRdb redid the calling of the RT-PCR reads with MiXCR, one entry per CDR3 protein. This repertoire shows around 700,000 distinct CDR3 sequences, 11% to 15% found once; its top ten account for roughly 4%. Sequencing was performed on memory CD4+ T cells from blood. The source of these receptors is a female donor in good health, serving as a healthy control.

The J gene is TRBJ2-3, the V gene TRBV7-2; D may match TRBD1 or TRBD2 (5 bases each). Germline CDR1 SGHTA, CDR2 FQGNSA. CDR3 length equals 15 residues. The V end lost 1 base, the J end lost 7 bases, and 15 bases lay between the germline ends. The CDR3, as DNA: TGTGCCAGCAGCTTAGGGGACGCCCTGACCCATACGCAGTATTTT. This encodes CASSLGDALTHTQYF.

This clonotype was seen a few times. The DNA for the CDR3 is TGTGCCAGCAGCTTTGTGGTTCCCGGGGAGCTGTTTTTT. This encodes CASSFVVPGELFF. The chain is built from TRBV7-9 and TRBJ2-2; D unclear. Trimming took off 3 bases at V and 6 bases at J, with 8 bases between the two ends. The CDR3 length is 13 residues. The germline V gene has CDR1 SEHNR and CDR2 FQNEAQ (reference sequence).

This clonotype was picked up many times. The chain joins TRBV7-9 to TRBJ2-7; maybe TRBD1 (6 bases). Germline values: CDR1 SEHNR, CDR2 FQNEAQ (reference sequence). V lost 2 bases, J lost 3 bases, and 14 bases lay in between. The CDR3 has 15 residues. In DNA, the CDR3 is TGTGCCAGCAGCTTAATGGGCTCAGGGGTCTACGAGCAGTACTTC. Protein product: CASSLMGSGVYEQYF.

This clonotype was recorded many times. CDR3 amino acids: CSVESGRGGRYEQYF. Written as DNA, the CDR3 is TGCAGCGTTGAATCCGGGCGGGGGGGCCGTTACGAGCAGTACTTC. The chain is built from TRBV29-1 and TRBJ2-7, with 9 positions matching TRBD2. This CDR3 contains 15 residues. The junction had 9 bases not matched to a gene; V was cut back by 2 bases and J by 4 bases. Germline CDR1 reads SQVTM; CDR2 reads ANQGSEA.

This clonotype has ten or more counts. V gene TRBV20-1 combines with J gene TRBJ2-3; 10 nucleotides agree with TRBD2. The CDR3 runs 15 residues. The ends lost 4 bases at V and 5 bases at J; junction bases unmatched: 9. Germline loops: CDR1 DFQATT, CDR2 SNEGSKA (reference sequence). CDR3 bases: TGCAGTGCTACCCCCTCTAGCGGGAGCTTAGATACGCAGTATTTT. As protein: CSATPSSGSLDTQYF.